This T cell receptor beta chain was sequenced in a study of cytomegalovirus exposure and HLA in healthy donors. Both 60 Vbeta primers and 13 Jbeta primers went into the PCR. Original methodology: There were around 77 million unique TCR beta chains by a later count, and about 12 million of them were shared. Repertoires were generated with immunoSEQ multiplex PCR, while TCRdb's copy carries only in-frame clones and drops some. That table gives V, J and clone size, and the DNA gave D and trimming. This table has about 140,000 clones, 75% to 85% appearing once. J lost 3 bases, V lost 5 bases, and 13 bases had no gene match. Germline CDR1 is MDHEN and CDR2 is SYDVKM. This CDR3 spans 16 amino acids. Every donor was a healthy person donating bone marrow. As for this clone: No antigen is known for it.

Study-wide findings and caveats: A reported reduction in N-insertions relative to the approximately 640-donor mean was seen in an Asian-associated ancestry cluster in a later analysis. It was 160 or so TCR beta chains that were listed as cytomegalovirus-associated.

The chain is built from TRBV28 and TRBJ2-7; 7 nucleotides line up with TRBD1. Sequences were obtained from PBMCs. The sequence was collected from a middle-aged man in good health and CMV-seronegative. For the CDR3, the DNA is TGTGCCAGCAGTAGCCCTGAACAGGGGCGGGTCTACGAGCAGTACTTC. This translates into CASSSPEQGRVYEQYF.